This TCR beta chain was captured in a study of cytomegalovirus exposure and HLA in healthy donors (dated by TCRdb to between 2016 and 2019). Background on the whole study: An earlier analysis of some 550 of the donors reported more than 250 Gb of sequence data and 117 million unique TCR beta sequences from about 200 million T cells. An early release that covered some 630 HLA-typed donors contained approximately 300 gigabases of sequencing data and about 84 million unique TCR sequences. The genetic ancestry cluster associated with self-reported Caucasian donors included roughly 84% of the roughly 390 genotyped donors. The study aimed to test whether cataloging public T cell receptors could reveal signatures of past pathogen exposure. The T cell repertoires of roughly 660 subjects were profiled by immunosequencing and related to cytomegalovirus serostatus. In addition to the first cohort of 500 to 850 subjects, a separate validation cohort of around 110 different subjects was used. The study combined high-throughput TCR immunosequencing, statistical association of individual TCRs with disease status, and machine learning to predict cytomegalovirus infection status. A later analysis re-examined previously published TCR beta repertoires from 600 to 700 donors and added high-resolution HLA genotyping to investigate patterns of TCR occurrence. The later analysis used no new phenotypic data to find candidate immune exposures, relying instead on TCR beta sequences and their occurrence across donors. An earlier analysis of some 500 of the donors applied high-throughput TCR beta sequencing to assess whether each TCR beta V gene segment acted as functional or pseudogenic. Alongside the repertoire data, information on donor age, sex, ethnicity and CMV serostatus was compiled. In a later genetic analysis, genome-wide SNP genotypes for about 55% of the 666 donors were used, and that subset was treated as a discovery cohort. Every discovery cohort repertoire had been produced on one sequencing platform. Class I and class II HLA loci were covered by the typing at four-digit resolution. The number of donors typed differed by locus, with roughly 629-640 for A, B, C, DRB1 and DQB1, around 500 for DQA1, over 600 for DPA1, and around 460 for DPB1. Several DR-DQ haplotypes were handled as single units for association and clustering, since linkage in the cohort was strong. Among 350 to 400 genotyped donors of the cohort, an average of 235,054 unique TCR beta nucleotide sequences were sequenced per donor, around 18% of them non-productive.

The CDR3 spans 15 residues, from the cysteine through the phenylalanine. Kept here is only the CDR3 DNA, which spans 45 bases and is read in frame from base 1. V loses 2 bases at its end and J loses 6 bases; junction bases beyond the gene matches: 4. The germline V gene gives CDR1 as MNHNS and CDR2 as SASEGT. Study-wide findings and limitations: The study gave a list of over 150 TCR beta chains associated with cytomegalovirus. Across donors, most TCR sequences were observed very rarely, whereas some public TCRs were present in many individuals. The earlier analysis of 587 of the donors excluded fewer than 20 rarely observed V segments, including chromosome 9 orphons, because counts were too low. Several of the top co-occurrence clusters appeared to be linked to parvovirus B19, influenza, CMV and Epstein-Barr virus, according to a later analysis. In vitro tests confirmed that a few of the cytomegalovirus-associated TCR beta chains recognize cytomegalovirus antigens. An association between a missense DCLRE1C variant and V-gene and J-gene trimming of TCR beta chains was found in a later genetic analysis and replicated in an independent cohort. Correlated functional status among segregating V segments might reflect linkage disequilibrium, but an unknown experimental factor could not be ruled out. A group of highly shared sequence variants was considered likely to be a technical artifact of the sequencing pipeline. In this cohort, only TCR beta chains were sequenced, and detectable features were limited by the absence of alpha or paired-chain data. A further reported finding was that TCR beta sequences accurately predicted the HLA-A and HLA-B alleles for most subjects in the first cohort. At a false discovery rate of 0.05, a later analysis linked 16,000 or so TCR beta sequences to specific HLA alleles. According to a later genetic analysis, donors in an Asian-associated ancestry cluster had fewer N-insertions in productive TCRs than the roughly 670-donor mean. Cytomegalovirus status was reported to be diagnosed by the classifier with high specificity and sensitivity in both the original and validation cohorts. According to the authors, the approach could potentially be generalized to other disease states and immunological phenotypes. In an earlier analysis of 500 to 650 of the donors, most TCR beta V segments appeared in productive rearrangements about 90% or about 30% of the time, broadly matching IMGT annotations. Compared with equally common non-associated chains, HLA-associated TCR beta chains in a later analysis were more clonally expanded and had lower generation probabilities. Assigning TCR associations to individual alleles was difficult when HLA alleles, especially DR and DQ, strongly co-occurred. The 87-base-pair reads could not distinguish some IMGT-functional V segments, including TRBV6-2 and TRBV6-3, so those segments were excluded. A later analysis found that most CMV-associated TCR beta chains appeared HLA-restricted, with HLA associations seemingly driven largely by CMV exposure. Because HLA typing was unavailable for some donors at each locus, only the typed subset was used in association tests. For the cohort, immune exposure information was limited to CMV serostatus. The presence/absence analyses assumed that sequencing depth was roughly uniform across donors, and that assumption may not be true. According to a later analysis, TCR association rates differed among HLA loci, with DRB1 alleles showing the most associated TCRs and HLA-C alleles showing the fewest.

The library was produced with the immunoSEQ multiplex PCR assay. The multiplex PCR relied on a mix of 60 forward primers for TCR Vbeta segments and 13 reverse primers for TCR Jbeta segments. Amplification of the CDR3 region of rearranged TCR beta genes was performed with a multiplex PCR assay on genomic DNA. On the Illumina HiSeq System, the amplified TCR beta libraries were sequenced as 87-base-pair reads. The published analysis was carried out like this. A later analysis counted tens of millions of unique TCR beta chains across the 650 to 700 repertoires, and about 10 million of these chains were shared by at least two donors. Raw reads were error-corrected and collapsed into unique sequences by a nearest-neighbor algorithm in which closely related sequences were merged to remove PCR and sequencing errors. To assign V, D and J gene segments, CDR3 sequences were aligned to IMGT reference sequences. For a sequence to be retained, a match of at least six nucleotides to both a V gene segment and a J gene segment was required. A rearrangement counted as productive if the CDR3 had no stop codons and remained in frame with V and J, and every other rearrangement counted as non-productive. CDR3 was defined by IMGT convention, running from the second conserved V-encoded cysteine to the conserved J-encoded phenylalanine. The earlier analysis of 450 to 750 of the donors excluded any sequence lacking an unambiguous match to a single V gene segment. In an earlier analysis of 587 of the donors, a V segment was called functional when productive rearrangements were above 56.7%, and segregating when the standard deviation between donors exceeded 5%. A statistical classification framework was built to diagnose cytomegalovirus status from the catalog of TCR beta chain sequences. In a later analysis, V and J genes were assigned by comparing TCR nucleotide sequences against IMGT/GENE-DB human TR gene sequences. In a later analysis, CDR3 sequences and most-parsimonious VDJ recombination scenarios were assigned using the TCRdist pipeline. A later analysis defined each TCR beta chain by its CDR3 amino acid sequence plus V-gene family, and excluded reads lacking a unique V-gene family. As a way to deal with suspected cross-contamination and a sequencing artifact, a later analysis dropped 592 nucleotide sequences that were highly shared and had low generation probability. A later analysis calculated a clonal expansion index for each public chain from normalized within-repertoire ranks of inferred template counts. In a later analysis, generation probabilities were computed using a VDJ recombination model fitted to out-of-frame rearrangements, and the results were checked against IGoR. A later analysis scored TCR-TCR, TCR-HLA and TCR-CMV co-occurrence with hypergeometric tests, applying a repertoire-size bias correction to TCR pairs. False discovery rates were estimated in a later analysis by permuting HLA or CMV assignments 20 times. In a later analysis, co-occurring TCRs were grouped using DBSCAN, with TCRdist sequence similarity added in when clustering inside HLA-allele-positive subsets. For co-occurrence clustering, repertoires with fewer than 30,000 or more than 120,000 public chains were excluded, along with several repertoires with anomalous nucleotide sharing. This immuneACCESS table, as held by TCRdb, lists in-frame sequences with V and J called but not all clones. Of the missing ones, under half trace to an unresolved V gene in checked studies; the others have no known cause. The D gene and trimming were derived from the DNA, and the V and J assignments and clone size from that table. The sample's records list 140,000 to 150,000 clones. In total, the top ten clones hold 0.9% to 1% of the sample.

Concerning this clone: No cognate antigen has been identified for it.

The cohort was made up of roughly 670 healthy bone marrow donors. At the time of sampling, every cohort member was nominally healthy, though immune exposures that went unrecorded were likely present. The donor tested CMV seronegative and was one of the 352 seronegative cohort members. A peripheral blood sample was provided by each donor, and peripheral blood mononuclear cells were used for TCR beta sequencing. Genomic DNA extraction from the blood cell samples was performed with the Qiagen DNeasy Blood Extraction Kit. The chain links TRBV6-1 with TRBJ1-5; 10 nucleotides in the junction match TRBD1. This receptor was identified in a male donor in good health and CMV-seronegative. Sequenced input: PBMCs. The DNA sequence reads TGTGCCAGCAGTGAACGGACAGGGGGAAGTCAGCCCCAGCATTTT. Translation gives CASSERTGGSQPQHF.